These 3 T cell receptor beta chains came from one sample sequenced in a study of T cell repertoires in cytomegalovirus infection. TCRdb called the reads again in MiXCR, with one record for every CDR3 protein. The table records 750,000 to 900,000 distinct CDR3 sequences, roughly 29% of them present only once. Their specific antigens are unknown. The source material was cultured CD8+ T cells from PBMCs, sampled from culture after CMV antigen stimulation. These receptors were collected from a human donor in good health (CMV status not recorded). Some clones in this sample may be carry-over from other donors' samples.

This chain links TRBV4-1 with TRBJ1-1; 7 nucleotides agree with TRBD1. Germline CDR1 reads MGHRA; CDR2 reads YSYEKL. J gave up 0 bases and V 3 bases, and 4 bases lay outside the gene matches. CDR3 length equals 15 residues. The CDR3 DNA is TGCGCCAGCAGCCATGACAGGGCCCTGAACACTGAAGCTTTCTTT. Its protein is CASSHDRALNTEAFF.

The genes are TRBV5-4 and TRBJ1-2; 7 bases map to TRBD1. V lost 0 bases to trimming and J lost 5 bases; unmatched junction nucleotides: 10. This CDR3 region has 16 residues. Germline V gene data show CDR1 as SGHNT and CDR2 as YYREEE (reference sequence). The CDR3 here is CASSLAPEGGFYGYTF. As DNA, the CDR3 is TGTGCCAGCAGCTTGGCTCCTGAAGGGGGCTTTTATGGCTACACCTTC.

This chain links TRBV3-1 with TRBJ2-3; 8 bases fit TRBD2. The CDR3 runs 17 residues. The V segment lost 0 bases and the J segment 4 bases; nucleotides outside the gene matches: 9. Per the germline V gene, CDR1 is LGHDT and CDR2 is YNNKEL (reference sequence). DNA of the CDR3: TGTGCCAGCAGCCAAGATCTAACGGGGGGGCCCGCAGATACGCAGTATTTT. This translates into CASSQDLTGGPADTQYF.